The 14 T cell receptor beta chains below come from one sample, sequenced in a study of blood T cell repertoires in COVID-19. Using immunoSEQ multiplex PCR, the repertoire was profiled, and TCRdb retains in-frame clones only, with some absent. The sample shows around 320,000 clones, around 88% of them seen only once. Material: peripheral blood. These TCRs come from a woman in her twenties or thirties who had recovered from COVID-19.

CDR3 region: CASSLEAGQGAFF. Here the CDR3 DNA reads TGCGCCAGCAGCTTAGAAGCGGGACAGGGTGCTTTCTTT. The chain joins TRBV5-1 to TRBJ1-1, with 9 bases identical to TRBD1. The V segment lost 2 bases and the J segment 11 bases; nucleotides outside the gene matches: 7. The germline CDR1 and CDR2 sequences are SGHRS and YFSETQ. The CDR3 has 13 residues. Filled out from reference TRBV5-1 and TRBJ1-1, the complete variable domain reads KAGVTQTPRYLIKTRGQQVTLSCSPISGHRSVSWYQQTPGQGLQFLFEYFSETQRNKGNFPGRFSGRQFSNSRSEMNVSTLELGDSALYLCASSLEAGQGAFFGQGTRLTVV.

The table lists this clone with a few counts. The CDR3 loop reads CASSGQGFSYEQYF. Written as DNA, the CDR3 is TGTGCCAGCAGCGGACAGGGGTTCTCCTACGAGCAGTACTTC. The chain has TRBV6-2 or TRBV6-3 and TRBJ2-7; 9 nucleotides line up with TRBD1. Losses at the gene ends were 6 bases for V and 0 bases for J; bases not matched to a gene: 3. The CDR3 covers 14 residues. Germline CDR1 is MNHEY and CDR2 is SVGEGT.

V usage is TRBV7-2 and J usage is TRBJ2-1, with 8 bases fitting TRBD2. CDR3 length: 18 residues. V lost 2 bases to trimming and J lost 4 bases; unmatched junction nucleotides: 13. Per the germline V gene, CDR1 is SGHTA and CDR2 is FQGNSA. CDR3 in amino acids: CASSLRGKTGGNYNEQFF. CDR3 bases: TGTGCCAGCAGCTTAAGAGGGAAAACGGGGGGGAATTACAATGAGCAGTTCTTC.

This chain joins TRBV9 and TRBJ1-3; 9 nucleotides line up with TRBD1. This CDR3 contains 16 residues. V was pared by 4 bases and J by 2 bases, with 7 bases of the junction left unmatched. Per the germline V gene, CDR1 is SGDLS and CDR2 is YYNGEE. The CDR3: CASSSTGGVAGNTIYF. The CDR3 DNA reads TGTGCCAGCAGCTCGACAGGGGGAGTAGCTGGAAACACCATATATTTT.

The chain uses TRBV11-2 and TRBJ1-1, with D possibly being TRBD1 (6 bases). V lost 1 base and J lost 0, with 12 bases in between. Germline V gene sequence: CDR1 SGHAT, CDR2 FQNNGV. CDR3 length: 16 residues. CDR3 amino acids: CASSLAGQPLNTEAFF. In DNA form, the CDR3 reads TGTGCCAGCAGCTTAGCCGGACAGCCGCTGAACACTGAAGCTTTCTTT.

CDR3 residues: CASSVDAGRDTEAFF. CDR3 sequence (DNA): TGTGCCAGCAGCGTAGATGCAGGGAGGGACACTGAAGCTTTCTTT. The rearrangement joins TRBV9 to TRBJ1-1, with a possible D match to TRBD1 (5 bases). Germline V gene sequence: CDR1 SGDLS, CDR2 YYNGEE. Trimming removed 0 bases at V and 3 bases at J, with 12 bases between. The CDR3 consists of 15 residues.

V gene TRBV14 combines with J gene TRBJ1-2; D is possibly TRBD1 (6 bases). Germline CDR1 reads SGHDN; CDR2 reads FVKESK. The CDR3 contains 12 residues. V was trimmed by 1 base and J by 8 bases, leaving 8 bases between them. CDR3: CASSQVGTGYTF. CDR3 nucleotide sequence: TGTGCCAGCAGCCAAGTGGGGACAGGCTACACCTTC.

The rearrangement links TRBV28 to TRBJ2-1; 8 nucleotides agree with TRBD1. V was pared by 6 bases and J by 8 bases, with 12 bases of the junction left unmatched. The CDR3 has 15 residues. CDR1 and CDR2 (germline): MDHEN, SYDVKM. Here the CDR3 reads CASSLGQAIVDEQFF. The CDR3 region has the DNA TGTGCCAGCAGCCTGGGACAGGCCATTGTTGATGAGCAGTTCTTC. Full variable domain (outside the CDR3, taken from reference TRBV28 and TRBJ2-1): DVKVTQSSRYLVKRTGEKVFLECVQDMDHENMFWYRQDPGLGLRLIYFSYDVKMKEKGDIPEGYSVSREKKERFSLILESASTNQTSMYLCASSLGQAIVDEQFFGPGTRLTVL.

This clone was detected only once. The rearrangement joins TRBV5-1 to TRBJ1-5; TRBD1 aligns across 7 bases. The CDR3 consists of 15 residues. V was pared by 4 bases and J by 4 bases, with 8 bases of the junction left unmatched. Germline V gene sequence: CDR1 SGHRS, CDR2 YFSETQ. CDR3 in amino acids: CASSPGTVNNQPQHF. In nucleotides, the CDR3 is TGCGCCAGCAGCCCGGGGACAGTCAATAATCAGCCCCAGCATTTT.

The chain couples TRBV19 to TRBJ2-7, with TRBD1 matching over 7 bases. CDR1 is LNHDA and CDR2 is SQIVND in the germline V gene (reference sequence). Trimming removed 4 bases from V and 2 bases from J; junction bases left unmatched: 5. The CDR3 consists of 14 residues. For the CDR3, the DNA is TGTGCCAGTAGTACCCAGGGGGTCCCCTACGAGCAGTACTTC. It specifies CASSTQGVPYEQYF.

The chain uses TRBV5-1 and TRBJ2-1; D is perhaps TRBD1 (5 bases). Trimming stripped 10 bases from V and 0 bases from J, with 11 bases between. The CDR3 sequence is 13 residues long. Germline lookup yields CDR1 SGHRS and CDR2 YFSETQ. This CDR3 is CASSGNSYNEQFF. Here the CDR3 DNA reads TGCGCCTCCTCAGGGAACTCCTACAATGAGCAGTTCTTC.

The chain couples TRBV7-9 to TRBJ1-1, with TRBD1 matching over 10 bases. Germline V gene sequence: CDR1 SEHNR, CDR2 FQNEAQ (reference sequence). Trimming cost V 4 bases and J 11 bases; bases outside gene matches: 13. This CDR3 comprises 15 residues. In DNA form, the CDR3 reads TGTGCCAGCAGCTCTTCTCGGACAGGGGGGGCGGGTGCTTTCTTT. Protein sequence: CASSSSRTGGAGAFF. The full variable domain, its missing parts supplied by reference TRBV7-9 and TRBJ1-1, is DTGVSQNPRHKITKRGQNVTFRCDPISEHNRLYWYRQTLGQGPEFLTYFQNEAQLEKSRLLSDRFSAERPKGSFSTLEIQRTEQGDSAMYLCASSSSRTGGAGAFFGQGTRLTVV.

The chain couples TRBV6-4 to TRBJ2-2; the match to TRBD2 covers 12 bases. Germline V gene lookup returns CDR1 MRHNA and CDR2 SNTAGT. V lost 4 bases, J lost 6 bases, and 9 bases stayed unmatched. CDR3 size: 17 residues. DNA of the CDR3: TGTGCCAGCAGTGCACTAGCGGGGGGCCATCGGGCCGGGGAGCTGTTTTTT. Translation: CASSALAGGHRAGELFF.

The chain combines TRBV6-5 with TRBJ2-5; 9 bases line up with TRBD2. Per the germline V gene, CDR1 is MNHEY and CDR2 is SVGAGI. CDR3 length: 14 amino acids. V dropped 7 bases and J dropped 7; count of bases not matched to a gene: 10. CDR3 residues: CASNLSGGSGTQYF. The CDR3 region has the DNA TGTGCCAGCAACCTTAGCGGGGGCAGCGGGACCCAGTACTTC.